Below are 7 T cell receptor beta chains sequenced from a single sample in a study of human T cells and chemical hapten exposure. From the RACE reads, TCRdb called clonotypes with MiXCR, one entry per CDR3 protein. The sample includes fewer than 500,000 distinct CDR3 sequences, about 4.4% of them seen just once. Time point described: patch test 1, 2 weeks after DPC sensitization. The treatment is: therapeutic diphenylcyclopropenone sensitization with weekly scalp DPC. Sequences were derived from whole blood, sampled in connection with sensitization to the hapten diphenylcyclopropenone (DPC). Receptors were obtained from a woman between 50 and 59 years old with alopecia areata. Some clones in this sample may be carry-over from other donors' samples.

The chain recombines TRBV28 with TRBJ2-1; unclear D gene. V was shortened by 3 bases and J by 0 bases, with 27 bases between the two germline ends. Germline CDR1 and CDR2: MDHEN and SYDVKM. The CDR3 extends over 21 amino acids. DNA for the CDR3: TGTGCCAGCAGTTTCCCCCGTCCAGGATCGACCACCGAAAGCTCCTACAATGAGCAGTTCTTC. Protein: CASSFPRPGSTTESSYNEQFF.

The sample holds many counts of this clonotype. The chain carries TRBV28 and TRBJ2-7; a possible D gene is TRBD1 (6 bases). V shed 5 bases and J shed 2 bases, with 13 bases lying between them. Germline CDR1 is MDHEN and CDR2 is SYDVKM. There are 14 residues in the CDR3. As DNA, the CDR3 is TGTGCCAGCAGTCCCGGGACAAACGCCTACGAGCAGTACTTC. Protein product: CASSPGTNAYEQYF. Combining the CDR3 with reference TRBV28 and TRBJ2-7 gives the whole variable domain DVKVTQSSRYLVKRTGEKVFLECVQDMDHENMFWYRQDPGLGLRLIYFSYDVKMKEKGDIPEGYSVSREKKERFSLILESASTNQTSMYLCASSPGTNAYEQYFGPGTRLTVT.

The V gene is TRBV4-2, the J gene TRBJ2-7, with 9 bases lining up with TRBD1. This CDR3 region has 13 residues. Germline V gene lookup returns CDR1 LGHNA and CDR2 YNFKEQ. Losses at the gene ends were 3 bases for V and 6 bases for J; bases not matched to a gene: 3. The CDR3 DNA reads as TGTGCCAGCAGCCAGACAGGGGGTTCCGAGCAGTACTTC. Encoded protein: CASSQTGGSEQYF.

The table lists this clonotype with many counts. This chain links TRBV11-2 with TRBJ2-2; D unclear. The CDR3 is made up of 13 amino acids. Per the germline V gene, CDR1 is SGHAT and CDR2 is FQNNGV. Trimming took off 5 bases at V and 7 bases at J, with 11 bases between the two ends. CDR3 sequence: CASSPDWGGELFF. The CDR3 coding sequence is TGTGCCAGCAGCCCCGACTGGGGCGGGGAGCTGTTTTTT.

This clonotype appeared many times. The DNA of the CDR3 is TGTGCCAGCAGCCGACAGGGTCAAGAGACCCAGTACTTC. Residues: CASSRQGQETQYF. The V and J genes are TRBV7-2 and TRBJ2-5; 7 positions agree with TRBD1. Germline CDR1 is SGHTA and CDR2 is FQGNSA. J lost 2 bases, V lost 5 bases, and 2 bases had no gene match. This CDR3 is 13 amino acids long.

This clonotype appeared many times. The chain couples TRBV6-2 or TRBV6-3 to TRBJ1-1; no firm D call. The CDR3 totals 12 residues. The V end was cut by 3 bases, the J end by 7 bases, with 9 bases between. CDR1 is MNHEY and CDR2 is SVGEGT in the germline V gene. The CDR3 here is CASSYEEIEAFF. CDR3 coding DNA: TGTGCCAGCAGTTATGAGGAGATTGAAGCTTTCTTT.

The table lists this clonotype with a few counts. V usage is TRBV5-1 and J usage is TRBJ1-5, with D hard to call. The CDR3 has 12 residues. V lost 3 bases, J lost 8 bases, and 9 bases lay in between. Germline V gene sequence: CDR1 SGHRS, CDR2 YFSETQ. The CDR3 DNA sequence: TGCGCCAGCAGCTCCTCGGCCGAGCCCCAGCATTTT. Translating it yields CASSSSAEPQHF.